Each of the 32 T cell receptor beta chains below was sequenced from the same sample in a study of blood T cell repertoires in COVID-19. Profiled with immunoSEQ multiplex PCR; TCRdb holds only in-frame clones, not every one. The table shows about 150,000 clones, with about four fifths occurring only once. Source material: peripheral blood. The receptors come from a woman aged 55-70 years with acute or convalescent COVID-19.

V and J are TRBV23-1 and TRBJ1-4; 11 bases agree with TRBD1. TRBV23-1 is placed among ORFs of uncertain function. J gave up 6 bases and V 0 bases, and 12 bases lay outside the gene matches. This CDR3 is 19 amino acids long. The CDR3 loop reads CASSQSENRTGGEHEKLFF. Here the CDR3 DNA reads TGCGCCAGCAGTCAATCAGAAAATCGGACAGGGGGCGAGCATGAAAAACTGTTTTTT.

The chain recombines TRBV7-8 with TRBJ1-3; TRBD1 matches 11 bases. CDR1 and CDR2 (germline): SGHVS, FQNEAQ. V gave up 4 bases and J gave up 4 bases; unmatched junction bases: 6. The CDR3 extends over 16 amino acids. CDR3 nucleotide sequence: TGTGCCAGCAGCTCAAGAAGGACAGGGGGCGGAAACACCATATATTTT. Protein: CASSSRRTGGGNTIYF.

This sequence joins TRBV30 and TRBJ1-5; unclear D gene. V lost 1 base, J lost 0 bases, and 4 bases lay in between. Looked up from germline, CDR1 is GTSNPN and CDR2 is SVGIG (reference sequence). This CDR3 contains 13 residues. CDR3 amino acids: CAWSGSSNQPQHF. The CDR3 DNA is TGTGCCTGGAGTGGTAGTAGCAATCAGCCCCAGCATTTT.

This clone was counted only a few times. For the CDR3, the DNA is TGTGCCAGCAGCCCGATGCAGGGCGGTTATGGCTACACCTTC. Its protein is CASSPMQGGYGYTF. The genes are TRBV7-3 and TRBJ1-2; D may be TRBD1 (5 bases). Deletions cut 5 bases from V and 5 bases from J, with 15 bases between. The CDR3 is 14 residues long. The V gene's germline CDR1 is SGHTA and CDR2 FQGTGA. Supplemented by reference TRBV7-3 and TRBJ1-2, the full variable domain reads GAGVSQTPSNKVTEKGKYVELRCDPISGHTALYWYRQSLGQGPEFLIYFQGTGAADDSGLPNDRFFAVRPEGSVSTLKIQRTERGDSAVYLCASSPMQGGYGYTFGSGTRLTVV.

The V gene is TRBV9, the J gene TRBJ1-1; 10 positions match TRBD1. The CDR3 contains 15 residues. V dropped 1 base and J dropped 5; count of bases not matched to a gene: 5. Germline V lookup: CDR1 SGDLS, CDR2 YYNGEE. The CDR3: CASSVLGQGRTEAFF. CDR3 nucleotide sequence: TGTGCCAGCAGCGTATTGGGACAGGGGAGGACTGAAGCTTTCTTT.

This rearrangement joins TRBV30 to TRBJ1-2; D is perhaps TRBD1 (5 bases). Germline CDR1 GTSNPN, CDR2 SVGIG (reference sequence). V dropped 8 bases and J dropped 4 bases, with 11 bases sitting between them. CDR3 length equals 11 residues. As DNA, the CDR3 is TGTGCCCGGGGACTCCTCTATGGCTACACCTTC. It codes for CARGLLYGYTF.

This rearrangement joins TRBV6-5 to TRBJ2-3; TRBD1 matches at 7 bases. J gave up 10 bases and V 5 bases, and 12 bases lay outside the gene matches. CDR3 length equals 14 residues. Germline CDR1 reads MNHEY; CDR2 reads SVGAGI. The CDR3 bases are TGTGCCAGCAGTACCCCGGTTGCAGGGGGTCCGCAGTATTTT. Protein product: CASSTPVAGGPQYF.

The gene calls are TRBV11-1 and TRBJ1-1, with 8 nucleotides matching TRBD1. V lost 6 bases to trimming and J lost 3 bases; unmatched junction nucleotides: 3. This CDR3 region has 13 residues. Germline CDR1 SGHAT, CDR2 FQDESV (reference sequence). CDR3 protein: CASREQGDTEAFF. CDR3 nucleotide sequence: TGTGCCAGCAGGGAACAGGGGGACACTGAAGCTTTCTTT.

CDR3 in DNA: TGTGCCAGCATGAAGGACAGGGGAAGCAATCAGCCCCAGCATTTT. This codes for CASMKDRGSNQPQHF. The chain uses TRBV6-5 and TRBJ1-5; 9 nucleotides line up with TRBD1. The V and J ends lost 7 bases and 1 base, in that order; junction bases with no gene match: 5. The CDR3 is made up of 15 amino acids. Germline V gene sequence: CDR1 MNHEY, CDR2 SVGAGI.

A single count supports this clone. This chain uses TRBV30 with TRBJ1-2, with D hard to call. With 0 bases removed from V and 2 bases from J, the gap between germline ends came to 10 bases. This CDR3 has 14 amino acids. CDR1 is GTSNPN, CDR2 SVGIG, per germline (reference sequence). The CDR3 is CAWSVLRVNYGYTF. CDR3 in DNA: TGTGCCTGGAGTGTACTCCGGGTAAACTATGGCTACACCTTC.

The J gene is TRBJ1-3, the V gene TRBV10-1; D call uncertain. The germline gives CDR1 WNHNN, CDR2 SYGVQD (reference sequence). Trimming took off 6 bases at V and 1 base at J, with 13 bases between the two ends. The CDR3 extends over 15 amino acids. As DNA, the CDR3 is TGCGCCAGCAGGGTTTATTTGGCATCTGGAAACACCATATATTTT. Translation: CASRVYLASGNTIYF.

This clone appeared a single time. The chain employs TRBV12-3 or TRBV12-4 and TRBJ1-5, with D possibly TRBD1 on 5 matching bases. V lost 7 bases, J lost 4 bases, and 11 bases lay in between. This CDR3 contains 13 residues. The DNA of the CDR3 is TGTGCCAGCACCCCAGGGTATAATCAGCCCCAGCATTTT. Translating gives CASTPGYNQPQHF.

The genes are TRBV28 and TRBJ1-2; the D is unclear. Germline lookup yields CDR1 MDHEN and CDR2 SYDVKM. The CDR3 spans 11 residues. The CDR3 DNA reads TGTGCTACCGCTAAATATTCTGGCTACACCTTC. Residues: CATAKYSGYTF.

This clone is a singleton in its sample. The gene calls are TRBV19 and TRBJ1-4; D perhaps matches TRBD1 (6 bases). Germline V gene lookup returns CDR1 LNHDA and CDR2 SQIVND (reference sequence). The CDR3 extends over 14 amino acids. V lost 8 bases and J lost 7, with 17 bases in between. Here the CDR3 DNA reads TGTGCCAGTTGGGGGCCGGGCCGGGGTGAAAAACTGTTTTTT. This encodes CASWGPGRGEKLFF.

This chain joins TRBV28 and TRBJ1-1; 7 bases map to TRBD1. The J segment lost 9 bases and the V segment lost 5 bases, leaving 6 bases of the junction unmatched. The CDR3 totals 12 residues. CDR1 is MDHEN, CDR2 SYDVKM, per germline. The CDR3 reads CASSRQGAQAFF. CDR3 sequence (DNA): TGTGCCAGCAGTCGACAGGGTGCACAAGCTTTCTTT.

This clone has a handful of counts. The rearrangement links TRBV2 to TRBJ1-1, with TRBD1 matching over 10 bases. The CDR3 is made up of 16 amino acids. In germline, CDR1 is SNHLY, CDR2 FYNNEI. The V and J ends lost 7 bases and 4 bases, in that order; junction bases with no gene match: 12. CDR3 sequence: CASITRGTGEGTEAFF. The CDR3 DNA follows: TGTGCCAGCATTACAAGGGGGACAGGGGAGGGCACTGAAGCTTTCTTT.

This clone was seen only a few times. The DNA of the CDR3 is TGCGCCAGCAGTCAAGGAAGCGGGGGGGACCAGGAGCAGTTCTTC. Translation: CASSQGSGGDQEQFF. V usage is TRBV23-1 and J usage is TRBJ2-1; 10 nucleotides align to TRBD2. TRBV23-1 is reported as an ORF; its role is uncertain. The CDR3 is 15 residues long. With 2 bases clipped from V and 10 bases from J, the junction kept 8 bases outside the gene matches.

This sequence joins TRBV21-1 and TRBJ1-1; the DNA was not used to check the table's D call, TRBD1. TRBV21-1 is described as a pseudogene. This CDR3 region has 15 residues. The CDR3 sequence is CASSNPTGGGTEAFF. CDR3 DNA sequence: TGTGCCAGCAGCAACCCTACAGGGGGCGGGACTGAAGCTTTCTTT.

The chain employs TRBV5-1 and TRBJ1-4; 7 nucleotides line up with TRBD1. This CDR3 is 14 amino acids long. The germline CDR1 and CDR2 sequences are SGHRS and YFSETQ. Trimming removed 5 bases from V and 8 bases from J; junction bases left unmatched: 9. The CDR3 sequence is CASSRQGDREKLFF. As DNA, the CDR3 is TGCGCCAGCAGTCGACAGGGTGATCGGGAAAAACTGTTTTTT.

This clone appeared many times. CDR3 DNA: TGTGCCAGCAGCTCCAACGGCGGGGGCGGCAATCAGCCCCAGCATTTT. This encodes CASSSNGGGGNQPQHF. The chain joins TRBV7-9 to TRBJ1-5; the D gene is possibly TRBD1 (6 bases). The length of the CDR3 is 16 residues. V lost 4 bases and J lost 2, with 15 bases in between. Germline V gives CDR1 SEHNR, CDR2 FQNEAQ (reference sequence).

V is TRBV19 and J is TRBJ1-5; a possible D gene is TRBD1 (6 bases). V gave up 4 bases and J gave up 2 bases, with 9 bases separating them. The length of the CDR3 is 14 residues. CDR1 and CDR2 (germline): LNHDA, SQIVND (reference sequence). CDR3 region: CASSTGVGNQPQHF. For the CDR3, the DNA is TGTGCCAGTAGTACAGGGGTGGGCAATCAGCCCCAGCATTTT.

This clone was picked up one time. This sequence joins TRBV6-5 and TRBJ2-7; possibly TRBD1 for D (5 bases). CDR3 length equals 15 residues. Germline V gene sequence: CDR1 MNHEY, CDR2 SVGAGI. V lost 0 bases and J lost 2, with 11 bases in between. CDR3 nucleotide sequence: TGTGCCAGCAGTTACTCGGCAGGGAACCCCTACGAGCAGTACTTC. It encodes CASSYSAGNPYEQYF.

This clone was seen a few times. The chain joins TRBV5-8 to TRBJ1-4; D is ambiguous. V shed 5 bases and J shed 6 bases, with 11 bases lying between them. CDR1 and CDR2 (germline): SGHTS, YDEGEE. The CDR3 spans 13 residues. CDR3 sequence reads: CASSRGRDEKLFF. As DNA, the CDR3 is TGTGCCAGCAGTCGGGGTCGCGATGAAAAACTGTTTTTT.

This chain links TRBV18 with TRBJ1-3; a possible D gene is TRBD1 (5 bases). Germline V gene sequence: CDR1 KGHSH, CDR2 LQKENI. The ends were cut back, 3 bases at V and 8 bases at J, with 14 bases in the middle. This CDR3 comprises 14 residues. For the CDR3, the DNA is TGTGCCAGCTCACCGGCAGGGAGGCAGGACACCATATATTTT. The encoded protein is CASSPAGRQDTIYF. Drawing the rest from reference TRBV18 and TRBJ1-3, the complete variable domain is NAGVMQNPRHLVRRRGQEARLRCSPMKGHSHVYWYRQLPEEGLKFMVYLQKENIIDESGMPKERFSAEFPKEGPSILRIQQVVRGDSAAYFCASSPAGRQDTIYFGEGSWLTVV.

The rearrangement joins TRBV7-3 to TRBJ1-5; a weak D match, TRBD1 (6 bases). Germline CDR1 reads SGHTA; CDR2 reads FQGTGA. V dropped 5 bases and J dropped 7 bases, with 18 bases sitting between them. CDR3 size: 15 residues. Written as DNA, the CDR3 is TGTGCCAGCAGCCTACAGGGTTCCACAAGCCAGCCCCAGCATTTT. It translates to CASSLQGSTSQPQHF.

This clone was recorded a few times. The chain is built from TRBV2 and TRBJ2-5; D is unresolved. Germline V gene data show CDR1 as SNHLY and CDR2 as FYNNEI. The V and J ends lost 7 bases and 4 bases respectively, with 4 bases between them. The CDR3 consists of 10 residues. DNA of the CDR3: TGTGCCAGCACAGTAGAGACCCAGTACTTC. It specifies CASTVETQYF.

V usage is TRBV9 and J usage is TRBJ2-5, with D perhaps matching TRBD1 (7 bases). CDR3 length equals 17 residues. Germline CDR1 reads SGDLS; CDR2 reads YYNGEE. The V end was cut by 0 bases, the J end by 4 bases, with 19 bases between. CDR3 amino acids: CASSVGWGARTGETQYF. As DNA, the CDR3 is TGTGCCAGCAGCGTAGGATGGGGGGCGAGGACAGGAGAGACCCAGTACTTC. The full variable domain, in which reference TRBV9 and TRBJ2-5 provide the parts outside the CDR3, is DSGVTQTPKHLITATGQRVTLRCSPRSGDLSVYWYQQSLDQGLQFLIQYYNGEERAKGNILERFSAQQFPDLHSELNLSSLELGDSALYFCASSVGWGARTGETQYFGPGTRLLVL.

The V and J genes are TRBV3-1 (or the pseudogene TRBV3-2) and TRBJ2-2; weak D call: TRBD1 (5 bases). Between the trimmed V and J ends, which lost 0 bases and 7 bases, there was a span of 9 bases. The CDR3 totals 14 residues. Per the germline V gene, CDR1 is LGHDT and CDR2 is YNNKEL (reference sequence). The CDR3 loop reads CASSQEGVHGELFF. The CDR3 DNA is TGTGCCAGCAGCCAAGAAGGGGTCCACGGGGAGCTGTTTTTT.

V is TRBV3-1 (or the pseudogene TRBV3-2) and J is TRBJ1-6; D not certain. Germline V gene data show CDR1 as LGHDT and CDR2 as YNNKEL (reference sequence). The V and J ends lost 4 bases and 9 bases respectively, with 16 bases between them. This CDR3 has 15 amino acids. Written as DNA, the CDR3 is TGTGCCAGCAGCCCCCAACCTCGAAATAGTTCACCCCTCCACTTT. This encodes CASSPQPRNSSPLHF.

The genes are TRBV11-2 and TRBJ1-6; 9 bases are shared with TRBD1. Germline values: CDR1 SGHAT, CDR2 FQNNGV. There are 15 residues in the CDR3. The junction had 3 bases not matched to a gene; V was cut back by 5 bases and J by 4 bases. CDR3 sequence: CASSAGTGYNSPLHF. CDR3 bases: TGTGCCAGCAGCGCCGGGACAGGGTATAATTCACCCCTCCACTTT.

The chain is built from TRBV6-6 and TRBJ2-7; 7 bases fit TRBD1. The CDR3 extends over 16 amino acids. Per germline, CDR1 MNHNY and CDR2 SVGAGI (reference sequence). Trimming removed 2 bases from V and 2 bases from J; junction bases left unmatched: 9. CDR3 amino acids: CASSYTTGKSTYEQYV. CDR3 sequence (DNA): TGTGCCAGCAGTTACACGACAGGGAAGTCTACCTACGAGCAGTACGTC.

V gene TRBV6-5 combines with J gene TRBJ2-7; TRBD1 agrees at 8 bases. The V gene's germline CDR1 is MNHEY and CDR2 SVGAGI. With 7 bases clipped from V and 6 bases from J, the junction kept 8 bases outside the gene matches. There are 13 residues in the CDR3. Written as DNA, the CDR3 is TGTGCCAGCACTAAGACAGGGGTTGTCGAGCAGTACGTC. Translation: CASTKTGVVEQYV.